This T cell receptor (beta chain) derives from a study of radiotherapy plus CTLA-4 blockade in lung cancer. Turning to the study itself: For approximately 17% of patients, objective responses occurred, and about 34% had disease control. Whole-study findings and limits: Reportedly, early blood T cell clone dynamics best predicted response, with interferon-beta. Blood TCR clones of tumor origin expanded after radiotherapy plus ipilimumab.

Method: immunoSEQ multiplex PCR; TCRdb's copy keeps in-frame clones and lacks some. Among around 77,000 clones, nearly 75% were seen once, and the ten largest hold around 10%. Regarding this clone: The antigen remains unidentified.

The CDR3 is 16 amino acids. CDR1 SGHTA and CDR2 FQGTGA come from the germline V gene. The junction had 5 bases not matched to a gene; V was cut back by 5 bases and J by 3 bases. The chain links TRBV7-3 to TRBJ2-3; 13 nucleotides align to TRBD2. The receptor was isolated from a human donor with non-small cell lung cancer whose response to radiotherapy plus ipilimumab could not be evaluated. The sequences come from peripheral blood, collected from a patient treated with radiotherapy plus ipilimumab. The CDR3 here is CASSLSGLAGTDTQYF. The CDR3 DNA is TGTGCCAGCAGCCTATCGGGACTAGCGGGAACAGATACGCAGTATTTT.